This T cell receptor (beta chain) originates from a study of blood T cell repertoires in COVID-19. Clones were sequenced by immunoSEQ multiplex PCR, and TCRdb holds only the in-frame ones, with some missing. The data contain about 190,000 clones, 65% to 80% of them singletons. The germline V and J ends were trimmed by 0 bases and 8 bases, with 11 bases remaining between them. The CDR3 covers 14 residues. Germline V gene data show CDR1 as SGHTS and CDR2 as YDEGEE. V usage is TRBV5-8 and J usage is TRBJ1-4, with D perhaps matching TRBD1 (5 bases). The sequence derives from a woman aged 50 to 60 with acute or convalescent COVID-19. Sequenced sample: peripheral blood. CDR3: CASSLAGRGEKLFF. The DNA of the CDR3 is TGTGCCAGCAGCTTGGCAGGGAGGGGAGAAAAACTGTTTTTT.